Detailed here is one TCR beta chain. The antigen is unknown. The CDR3 is 16 amino acids. Germline CDR1 MGHDK, CDR2 SYGVNS. Germline trimming cut 4 bases from V and 4 bases from J; bases unmatched to any gene: 6. This record comes from a study of shared clonotypes between healthy human individuals. TCRdb's copy holds only in-frame clones and misses some; the assay was immunoSEQ multiplex PCR. This sample carries more than 2,000,000 clones, just over 90% of them seen once, and the ten largest clones take 0.39%. General study findings and limits: An anticipated effect of sequencing depth on clonotype sharing among donors was recognized.

This clonotype was sampled from a young man in good health. Some clones in this sample may be carry-over from other donors' samples. The sequencing sample was made of naive CD4+ T cells from PBMCs. This sample's subset: CD45RA+ positively selected. V gene TRBV25-1 combines with J gene TRBJ2-3; 12 bases align to TRBD1. The CDR3 sequence is CASSAGTGGRADTQYF. CDR3 bases: TGTGCCAGCAGTGCCGGGACAGGGGGCCGGGCAGATACGCAGTATTTT.